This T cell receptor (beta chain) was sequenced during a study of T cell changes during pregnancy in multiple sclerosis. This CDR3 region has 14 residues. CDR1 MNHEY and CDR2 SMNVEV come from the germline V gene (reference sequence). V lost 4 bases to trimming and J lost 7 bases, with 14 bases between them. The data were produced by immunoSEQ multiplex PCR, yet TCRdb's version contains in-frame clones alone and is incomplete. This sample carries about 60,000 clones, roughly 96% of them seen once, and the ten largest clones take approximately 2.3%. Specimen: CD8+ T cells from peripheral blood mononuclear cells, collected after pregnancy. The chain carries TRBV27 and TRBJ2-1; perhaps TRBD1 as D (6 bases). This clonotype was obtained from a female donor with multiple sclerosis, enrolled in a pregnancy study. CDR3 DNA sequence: TGTGCCAGCAGTTACCTACAGGGTGGAAATGAGCAGTTCTTC. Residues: CASSYLQGGNEQFF.